This is a list of T cell receptor beta chains from one sample in a study of T-cell reconstitution after alpha-beta-depleted transplantation in children. TCRdb redid the calling of the PCR reads with MiXCR, one entry per CDR3 protein. The data show hundreds of thousands of distinct CDR3 sequences, around 13% seen once. The sequencing used PBMCs, collected before TCRalphabeta/CD19-depleted stem cell transplant. These receptors came from a girl aged 2 to 10 with congenital amegakaryocytic thrombocytopenia, due to receive a stem cell transplant. CDR3s include the opening cysteine and the closing phenylalanine or tryptophan. Fields, in order: clone size, D gene, V gene, J gene, CDR3 DNA, CDR3 protein. The D gene is left open where the match is weak. For some rows the clone size is stated as once, few or many, or as a class when expanded; others skip it.

.	.	TRBV20-1	TRBJ2-3	TGCAGTGCTAGGGGCAGGGGTGCAGATACGCAGTATTTT	CSARGRGADTQYF
many	.	TRBV10-2	TRBJ2-2	TGCGCCAGCAGTGATGTGTTGCTCGTGGGGGAGCTGTTTTTT	CASSDVLLVGELFF
many	TRBD2	TRBV5-1	TRBJ2-5	TGCGCCAGCAGCTTCGTCGGAGCGGGAGACTCGGGAGAGACCCAGTACTTC	CASSFVGAGDSGETQYF
few	.	TRBV7-8	TRBJ2-7	TGTGCCAGCAGCTTAGGGCCCCGGGGCGAGCAGTACTTC	CASSLGPRGEQYF
.	TRBD2	TRBV20-1	TRBJ2-7	TGCAGTGCCCGCCGACTTCAGACTAGCGGGCGGCTTGGGGACGAGCAGTACTTC	CSARRLQTSGRLGDEQYF
many	TRBD2	TRBV5-1	TRBJ2-1	TGCGCCAGCAGCTTTCGACTAGCGGGAGGGCCTCGTCTCGATGAGCAGTTCTTC	CASSFRLAGGPRLDEQFF
many	TRBD2	TRBV10-3	TRBJ2-3	TGTGCCATCAGTCAGGAGAGCGGGAGTGGCACAGATACGCAGTATTTT	CAISQESGSGTDTQYF
many	.	TRBV6-5	TRBJ2-5	TGTGCCAGCAGTTACTCGCAAGGGGCCCAGTACTTC	CASSYSQGAQYF
many	.	TRBV5-5	TRBJ2-4	TGTGCCAGCAGATTAGCTGGGGGCAAAAACATTCAGTACTTC	CASRLAGGKNIQYF
many	.	TRBV20-1	TRBJ2-3	TGCAGTGCTAGGCCCCAGAGCACAGATACGCAGTATTTT	CSARPQSTDTQYF
many	.	TRBV20-1	TRBJ2-5	TGCAGTGCTAGAAAGGGTGCAGGGGAGACCCAGTACTTC	CSARKGAGETQYF
.	TRBD2	TRBV12-3/TRBV12-4	TRBJ2-2	TGTGCCAGCGGGTTCGCCAGCGGGAGGGCCCACGGGGAGCTGTTTTTT	CASGFASGRAHGELFF
few	.	TRBV12-3/TRBV12-4	TRBJ2-7	TGTGCCAGCAGTTTAGGACAGCCCGAACTTGGCGAGCAGTACTTC	CASSLGQPELGEQYF
.	TRBD2	TRBV6-1	TRBJ2-3	TGTGCCACCCGGATGCTAGCGGCCACAGATACGCAGTATTTT	CATRMLAATDTQYF
.	.	TRBV20-1	TRBJ2-5	TGCAGTGCTAGATCGACCGGAGGGGGCCAAGAGACCCAGTACTTC	CSARSTGGGQETQYF
.	TRBD1	TRBV5-1	TRBJ2-5	TGCGCCAGCAGCTTGGGACAGGGCGGAGAGACCCAGTACTTC	CASSLGQGGETQYF
few	.	TRBV7-9	TRBJ1-3	TGTGCCAGCAATGGCAGGGTTACTGGAAACACCATATATTTT	CASNGRVTGNTIYF
many	TRBD1	TRBV6-4	TRBJ2-3	TGTGCCAGCAGCGCGGAGACAGGGGGCACAGATACGCAGTATTTT	CASSAETGGTDTQYF
many	.	TRBV3-1	TRBJ1-2	TGTGCCAGCAGCCAAGACGATACAGGGTTTAGGAGAGGCTACACCTTC	CASSQDDTGFRRGYTF
many	.	TRBV20-1	TRBJ2-2	TGCAGTGCTAGCACCGGACAATGGGCCGGGGAGCTGTTTTTT	CSASTGQWAGELFF
.	TRBD1	TRBV6-2/TRBV6-3	TRBJ2-3	TGTGCCAGCAGTTACGCACGACCGACAGGGGTGGATGCAGATACGCAGTATTTT	CASSYARPTGVDADTQYF
.	.	TRBV20-1	TRBJ2-2	TGCAGTGCCACGGGACGGGGGATGATCGGGGAGCTGTTTTTT	CSATGRGMIGELFF
.	.	TRBV12-3/TRBV12-4	TRBJ1-5	TGTGCCAGCAGCCAAAGAACGGGAAATCAGCCCCAGCATTTT	CASSQRTGNQPQHF
.	.	TRBV5-1	TRBJ2-1	TGCGCCAGCAGCTCGGGGGTCGGAAACTCCTACAATGAGCAGTTCTTC	CASSSGVGNSYNEQFF
.	TRBD1	TRBV9	TRBJ2-7	TGTGCCAGCAGCGCAAGCTCCGGGACAGTAGCCTTCGAGCAGTACTTC	CASSASSGTVAFEQYF
.	.	TRBV20-1	TRBJ2-1	TGCAGTGCTAGAGTTGCGGGACTGAAAAACAATGAGCAGTTCTTC	CSARVAGLKNNEQFF
many	.	TRBV7-2	TRBJ2-1	TGTGCCAGCAGCACGAGACAATTTCCAGTGGGCGGAGGAATCTCCTACAATGAGCAGTTCTTC	CASSTRQFPVGGGISYNEQFF
.	.	TRBV5-1	TRBJ2-2	TGCGCCAGCAGCAGGGGGGCGCGGGACACCGGGGAGCTGTTTTTT	CASSRGARDTGELFF
many	TRBD2	TRBV20-1	TRBJ2-1	TGCAGTGCTAGAGATTTGCGGGAGGGCCTCAATGAGCAGTTCTTC	CSARDLREGLNEQFF
few	TRBD1	TRBV18	TRBJ2-5	TGTGCCAGCTCAACAGGGGTTTCGGAGACCCAGTACTTC	CASSTGVSETQYF
few	.	TRBV27	TRBJ2-7	TGTGCCAGCCGCCGGTCTGGCAGGTCTCCGGGGCTTACGTGGGAGCAGTACTTC	CASRRSGRSPGLTWEQYF
many	.	TRBV20-1	TRBJ2-7	TGCAGTGCTAGAAAGGGGGACACCTACGAGCAGTACTTC	CSARKGDTYEQYF